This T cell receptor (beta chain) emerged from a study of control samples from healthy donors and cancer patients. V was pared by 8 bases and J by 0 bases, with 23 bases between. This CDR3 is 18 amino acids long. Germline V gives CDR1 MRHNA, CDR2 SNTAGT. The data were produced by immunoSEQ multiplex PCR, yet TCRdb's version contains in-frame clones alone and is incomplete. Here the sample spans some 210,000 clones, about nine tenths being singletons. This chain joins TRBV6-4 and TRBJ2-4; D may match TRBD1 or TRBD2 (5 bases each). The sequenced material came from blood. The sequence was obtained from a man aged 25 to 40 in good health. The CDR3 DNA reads TGTGCCAGCCGAGGTCTACTAGAACGGGGCGTAGCCAAAAACATTCAGTACTTC. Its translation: CASRGLLERGVAKNIQYF.